This TCR beta chain was recovered during a study of cytomegalovirus exposure and HLA in healthy donors. Some clones are missing from TCRdb's copy, which holds only in-frame ones; the method was immunoSEQ multiplex PCR. The sample comprises approximately 60,000 clones, roughly 94% of which are singletons, and around 7% rests with the top ten. Whole-study results and caveats: Rarity held for most TCR sequences, but there were some public TCRs that occurred in many donors. Under in vitro conditions, a few CMV-associated chains were confirmed as specific for CMV antigens. The study flagged approximately 180 TCR beta chains as cytomegalovirus-associated.

About this clone: Its antigen is not identified.

Germline trimming cut 5 bases from V and 8 bases from J; bases unmatched to any gene: 11. The germline V gene encodes CDR1 LNHDA and CDR2 SQIVND (reference sequence). The CDR3 consists of 16 residues. This chain connects TRBV19 to TRBJ1-4; TRBD1 matches 10 bases. Sequencing was done on a sample of PBMCs. This clonotype was sampled from a young woman in good health and CMV-seropositive. This chain's CDR3 is CASSPGTGETYEKLFF. The CDR3 coding sequence is TGTGCCAGTAGTCCAGGGACAGGGGAAACCTACGAAAAACTGTTTTTT.